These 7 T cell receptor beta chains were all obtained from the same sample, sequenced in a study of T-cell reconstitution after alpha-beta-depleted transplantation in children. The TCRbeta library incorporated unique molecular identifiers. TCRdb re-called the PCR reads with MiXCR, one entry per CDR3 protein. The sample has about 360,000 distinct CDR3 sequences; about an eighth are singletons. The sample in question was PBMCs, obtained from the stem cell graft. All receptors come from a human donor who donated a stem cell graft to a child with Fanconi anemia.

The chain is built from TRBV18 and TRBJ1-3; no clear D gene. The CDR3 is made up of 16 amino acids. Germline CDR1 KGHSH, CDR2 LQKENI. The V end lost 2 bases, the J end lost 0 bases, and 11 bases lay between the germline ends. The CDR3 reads CASSPAGSSSGNTIYF. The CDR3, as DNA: TGTGCCAGCTCACCAGCAGGATCCTCCTCTGGAAACACCATATATTTT.

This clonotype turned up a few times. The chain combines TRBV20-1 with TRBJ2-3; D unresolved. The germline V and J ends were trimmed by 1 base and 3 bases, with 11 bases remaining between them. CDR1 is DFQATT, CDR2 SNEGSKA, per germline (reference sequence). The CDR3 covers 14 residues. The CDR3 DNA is TGCAGTGCTAGAGTATGGAGATCGACAGATACGCAGTATTTT. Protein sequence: CSARVWRSTDTQYF.

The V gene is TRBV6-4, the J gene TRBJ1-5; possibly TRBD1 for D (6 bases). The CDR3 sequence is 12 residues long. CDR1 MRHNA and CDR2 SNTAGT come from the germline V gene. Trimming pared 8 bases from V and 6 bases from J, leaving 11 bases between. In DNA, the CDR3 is TGTGCCAGCCACAGGGCAGGTCAGCCCCAGCATTTT. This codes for CASHRAGQPQHF.

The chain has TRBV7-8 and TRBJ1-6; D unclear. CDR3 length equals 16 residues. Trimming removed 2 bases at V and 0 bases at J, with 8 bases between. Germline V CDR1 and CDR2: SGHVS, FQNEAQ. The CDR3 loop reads CASSLKTGSYNSPLHF. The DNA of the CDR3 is TGTGCCAGCAGCTTAAAGACGGGCTCCTATAATTCACCCCTCCACTTT. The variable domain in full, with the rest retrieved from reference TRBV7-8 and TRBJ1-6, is GAGVSQSPRYKVAKRGQDVALRCDPISGHVSLFWYQQALGQGPEFLTYFQNEAQLDKSGLPSDRFFAERPEGSVSTLKIQRTQQEDSAVYLCASSLKTGSYNSPLHFGNGTRLTVT.

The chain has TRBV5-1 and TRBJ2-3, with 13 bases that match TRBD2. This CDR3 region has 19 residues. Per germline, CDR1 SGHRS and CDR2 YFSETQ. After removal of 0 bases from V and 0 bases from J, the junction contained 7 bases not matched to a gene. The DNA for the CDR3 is TGCGCCAGCAGCTTGGCACTAGCGGGGGGGGCGTCTAGCACAGATACGCAGTATTTT. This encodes CASSLALAGGASSTDTQYF.

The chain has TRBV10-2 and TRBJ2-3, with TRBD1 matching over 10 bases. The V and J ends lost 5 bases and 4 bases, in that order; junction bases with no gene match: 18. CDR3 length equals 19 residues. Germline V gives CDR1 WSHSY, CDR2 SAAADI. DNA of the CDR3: TGCGCCAGCAGTCAGCCCGGGACAGGGGATTCAACTTCAGCAGATACGCAGTATTTT. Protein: CASSQPGTGDSTSADTQYF.

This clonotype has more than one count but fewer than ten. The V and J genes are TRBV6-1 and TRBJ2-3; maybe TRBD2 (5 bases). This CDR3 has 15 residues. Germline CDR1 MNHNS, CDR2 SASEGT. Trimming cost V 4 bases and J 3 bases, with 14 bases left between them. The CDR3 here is CASSADLGGTDTQYF. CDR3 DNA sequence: TGTGCCAGCAGTGCCGATCTCGGAGGAACAGATACGCAGTATTTT.